This TCR beta chain was profiled in a study of blood T cell repertoires in COVID-19. About the study: The United States, Italy and Spain were the sources of the acute and convalescent COVID-19 samples. T cells, B-cell-depleted T cells, or PBMCs supplied cDNA or gDNA.

How the authors handled the data: Reference gene primer amplification yielded estimated nucleated cell counts. Generated by immunoSEQ multiplex PCR, the TCRdb table keeps only in-frame clones and is missing some. V and J calls and clone size are as listed in that table; D and trimming were resolved from the DNA. The repertoire holds over 85,000 clones, with around nine tenths as singletons. Germline CDR1 reads SGHNT; CDR2 reads YENEEA. The J segment lost 2 bases and the V segment lost 5 bases, leaving 14 bases of the junction unmatched. This CDR3 is built from 18 residues. Sequences were obtained from peripheral blood. This sequence was found in a woman older than 75 with active COVID-19. The chain has TRBV11-3 and TRBJ2-1; 8 nucleotides match TRBD2. The CDR3 loop reads CASSPPFWRGAPYNEQFF. DNA for the CDR3: TGTGCCAGCAGCCCCCCTTTTTGGCGGGGGGCCCCCTACAATGAGCAGTTCTTC.